The TCR beta chain described here comes from a study of cytomegalovirus exposure and HLA in healthy donors. Overall study results and limits: In a later analysis, at a false discovery rate of 0.05, over 15,000 TCR beta sequences matched HLA alleles. Later examination showed HLA-associated TCR beta chains had greater clonal expansion than equally common others. High sensitivity and specificity were reportedly achieved when the classifier diagnosed cytomegalovirus status.

To note about this clone: Its target is unknown.

PCR primers comprised 60 Vbeta and 13 Jbeta primers. Profiled with immunoSEQ multiplex PCR; TCRdb holds only in-frame clones, not every one. The sample holds about 150,000 clones, 60% to 85% seen once. The CDR3 runs 14 residues. Per germline, CDR1 SGHTA and CDR2 FQGNSA. The trim removed 5 bases at V and 7 bases at J, leaving 8 bases unmatched. Sequencing was carried out using PBMCs. This sequence originates from a man aged 40-50 years in good health and CMV-seropositive. V is TRBV7-2 and J is TRBJ1-2, with 9 bases matching TRBD1. CDR3 DNA: TGTGCCAGCAGCGGGGGGGACAGGGTTTTTGGCTACACCTTC. Translation gives CASSGGDRVFGYTF.